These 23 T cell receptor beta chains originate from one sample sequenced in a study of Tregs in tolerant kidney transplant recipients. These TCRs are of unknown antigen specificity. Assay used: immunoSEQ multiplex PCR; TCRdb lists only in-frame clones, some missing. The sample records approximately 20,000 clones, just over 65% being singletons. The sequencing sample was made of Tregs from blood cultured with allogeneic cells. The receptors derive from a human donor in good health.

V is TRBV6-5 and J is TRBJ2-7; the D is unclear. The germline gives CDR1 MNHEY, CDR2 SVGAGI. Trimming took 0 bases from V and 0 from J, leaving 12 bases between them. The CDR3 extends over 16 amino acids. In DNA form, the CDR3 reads TGTGCCAGCAGTTACTCGGTGAACGGCCCCTCCTACGAGCAGTACTTC. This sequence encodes CASSYSVNGPSYEQYF.

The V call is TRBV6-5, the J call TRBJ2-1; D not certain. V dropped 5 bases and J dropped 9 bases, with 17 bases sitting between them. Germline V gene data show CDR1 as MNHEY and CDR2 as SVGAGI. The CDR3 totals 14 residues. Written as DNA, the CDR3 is TGTGCCAGCAGTAACGACTTTGGACGTACTGAGCAGTTCTTC. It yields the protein CASSNDFGRTEQFF.

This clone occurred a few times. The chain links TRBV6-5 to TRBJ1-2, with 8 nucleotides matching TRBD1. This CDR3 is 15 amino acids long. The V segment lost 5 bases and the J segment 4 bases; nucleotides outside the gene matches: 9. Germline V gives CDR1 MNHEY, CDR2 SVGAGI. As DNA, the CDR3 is TGTGCCAGCAGTACGGGACAGGTCACATTCTATGGCTACACCTTC. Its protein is CASSTGQVTFYGYTF.

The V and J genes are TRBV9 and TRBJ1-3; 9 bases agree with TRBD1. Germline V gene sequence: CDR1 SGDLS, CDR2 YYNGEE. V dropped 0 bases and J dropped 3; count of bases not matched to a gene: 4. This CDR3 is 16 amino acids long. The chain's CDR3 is CASSVVPTGGGNTIYF. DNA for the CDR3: TGTGCCAGCAGCGTAGTCCCGACAGGGGGTGGAAACACCATATATTTT.

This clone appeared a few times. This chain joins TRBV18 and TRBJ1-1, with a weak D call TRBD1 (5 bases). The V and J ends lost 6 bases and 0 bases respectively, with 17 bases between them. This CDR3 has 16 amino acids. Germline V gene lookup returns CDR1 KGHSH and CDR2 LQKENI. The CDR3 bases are TGTGCCAGCTCTCCCACAGGAGTCCCCATGAACACTGAAGCTTTCTTT. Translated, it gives CASSPTGVPMNTEAFF.

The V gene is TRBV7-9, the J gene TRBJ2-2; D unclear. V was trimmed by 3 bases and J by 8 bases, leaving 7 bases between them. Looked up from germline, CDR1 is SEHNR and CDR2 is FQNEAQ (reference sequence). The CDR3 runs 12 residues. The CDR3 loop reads CASSLETGELFF. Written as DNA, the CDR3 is TGTGCCAGCAGCTTGGAGACGGGGGAGCTGTTTTTT.

The CDR3 DNA sequence: TGTGCCAGCAGTGCTGGGGCCAACGTCCTGACTTTC. Translated: CASSAGANVLTF. This sequence joins TRBV25-1 and TRBJ2-6; D not resolved. The V and J ends lost 4 bases and 2 bases respectively, with 0 bases between them. Germline V gene data show CDR1 as MGHDK and CDR2 as SYGVNS. This CDR3 comprises 12 residues.

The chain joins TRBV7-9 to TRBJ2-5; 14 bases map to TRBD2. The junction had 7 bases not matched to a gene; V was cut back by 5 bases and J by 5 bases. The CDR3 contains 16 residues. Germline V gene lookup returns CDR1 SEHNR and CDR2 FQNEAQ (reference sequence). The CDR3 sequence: CASSPGTSGRGETQYF. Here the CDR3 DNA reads TGTGCCAGCAGCCCAGGGACTAGCGGGAGAGGGGAGACCCAGTACTTC.

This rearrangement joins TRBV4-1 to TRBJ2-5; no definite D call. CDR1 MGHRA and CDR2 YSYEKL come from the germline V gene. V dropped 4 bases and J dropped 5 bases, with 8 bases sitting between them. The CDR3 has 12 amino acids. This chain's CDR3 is CASSRPDETQYF. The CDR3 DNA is TGCGCCAGCAGCCGACCGGATGAGACCCAGTACTTC.

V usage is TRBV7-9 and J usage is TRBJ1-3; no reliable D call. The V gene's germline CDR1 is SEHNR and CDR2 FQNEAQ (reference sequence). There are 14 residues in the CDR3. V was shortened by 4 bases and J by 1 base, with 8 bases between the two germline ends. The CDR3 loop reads CASSYTFSGNTIYF. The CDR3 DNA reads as TGTGCCAGCAGCTACACCTTTTCTGGAAACACCATATATTTT.

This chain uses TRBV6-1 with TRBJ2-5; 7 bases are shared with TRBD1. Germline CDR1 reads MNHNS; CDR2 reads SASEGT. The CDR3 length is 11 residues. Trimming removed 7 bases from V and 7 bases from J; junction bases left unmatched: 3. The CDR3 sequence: CASTRQGTQYF. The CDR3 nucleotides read TGTGCCAGCACCCGACAGGGGACCCAGTACTTC.

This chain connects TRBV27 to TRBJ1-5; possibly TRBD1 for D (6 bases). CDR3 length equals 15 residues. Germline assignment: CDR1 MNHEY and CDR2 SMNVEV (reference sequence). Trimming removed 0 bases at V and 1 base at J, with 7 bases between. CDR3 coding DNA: TGTGCCAGCAGTTTATCCAGGGGAAGCAATCAGCCCCAGCATTTT. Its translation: CASSLSRGSNQPQHF.

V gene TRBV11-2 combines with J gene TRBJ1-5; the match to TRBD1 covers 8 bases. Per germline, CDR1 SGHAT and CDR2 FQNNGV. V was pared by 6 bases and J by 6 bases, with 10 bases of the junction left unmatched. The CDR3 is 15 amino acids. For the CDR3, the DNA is TGTGCCAGCAGTTCTCTGACAGGGGTGGGTCAGCCCCAGCATTTT. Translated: CASSSLTGVGQPQHF.

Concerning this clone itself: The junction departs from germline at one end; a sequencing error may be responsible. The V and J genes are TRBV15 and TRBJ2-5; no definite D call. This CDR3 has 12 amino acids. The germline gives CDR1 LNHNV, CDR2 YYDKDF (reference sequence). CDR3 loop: CATSPPGLGKNF. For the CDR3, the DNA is TGTGCCACCAGCCCCCCCGGTTTGGGGAAGAACTTC.

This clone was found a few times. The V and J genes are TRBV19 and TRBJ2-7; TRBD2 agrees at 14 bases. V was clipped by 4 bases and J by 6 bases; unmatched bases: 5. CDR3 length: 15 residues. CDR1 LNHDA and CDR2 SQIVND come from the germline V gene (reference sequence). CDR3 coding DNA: TGTGCCAGTAGTACCCGGACTAGCGGGAGGCGCGAGCAGTACTTC. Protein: CASSTRTSGRREQYF.

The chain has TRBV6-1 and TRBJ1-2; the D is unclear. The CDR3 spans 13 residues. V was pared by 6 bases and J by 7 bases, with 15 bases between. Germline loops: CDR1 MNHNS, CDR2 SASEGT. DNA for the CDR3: TGTGCCAGCAGCCCTCAGGTCTGGGCTGGCTACACCTTC. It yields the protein CASSPQVWAGYTF.

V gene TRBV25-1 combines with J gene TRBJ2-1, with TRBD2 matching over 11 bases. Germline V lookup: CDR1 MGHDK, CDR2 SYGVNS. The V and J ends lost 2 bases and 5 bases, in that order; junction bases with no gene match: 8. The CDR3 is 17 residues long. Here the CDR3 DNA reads TGTGCCAGCAGTGAACGCCTTACTAGCGGGAGACACAATGAGCAGTTCTTC. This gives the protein CASSERLTSGRHNEQFF.

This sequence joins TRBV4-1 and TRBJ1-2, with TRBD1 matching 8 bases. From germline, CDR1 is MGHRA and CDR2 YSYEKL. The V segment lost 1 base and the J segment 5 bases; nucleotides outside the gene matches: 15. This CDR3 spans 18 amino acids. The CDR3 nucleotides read TGCGCCAGCAGCCAAGTAATTAGTTCAAACAGGGGGTATTATGGCTACACCTTC. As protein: CASSQVISSNRGYYGYTF.

The CDR3 DNA follows: TGCGCCAGCAGCCAAGAGGGCGGGAGGAGGAAGACCTACAATGAGCAGTTCTTC. It encodes CASSQEGGRRKTYNEQFF. The chain links TRBV4-1 to TRBJ2-1; 8 positions agree with TRBD2. The CDR3 consists of 18 residues. The germline V gene encodes CDR1 MGHRA and CDR2 YSYEKL. J lost 2 bases, V lost 0 bases, and 9 bases had no gene match.

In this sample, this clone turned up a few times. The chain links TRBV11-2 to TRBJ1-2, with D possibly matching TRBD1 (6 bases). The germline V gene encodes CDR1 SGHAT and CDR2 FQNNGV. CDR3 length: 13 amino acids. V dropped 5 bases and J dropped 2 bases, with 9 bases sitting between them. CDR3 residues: CASSPDRNYGYTF. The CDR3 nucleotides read TGTGCCAGCAGCCCGGACAGAAACTATGGCTACACCTTC.

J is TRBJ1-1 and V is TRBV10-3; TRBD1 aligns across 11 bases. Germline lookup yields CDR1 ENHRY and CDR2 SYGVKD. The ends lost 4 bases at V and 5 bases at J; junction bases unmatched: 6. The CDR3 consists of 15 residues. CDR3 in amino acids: CAISGADRGQTEAFF. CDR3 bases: TGTGCCATCAGTGGGGCGGACAGGGGGCAGACTGAAGCTTTCTTT.

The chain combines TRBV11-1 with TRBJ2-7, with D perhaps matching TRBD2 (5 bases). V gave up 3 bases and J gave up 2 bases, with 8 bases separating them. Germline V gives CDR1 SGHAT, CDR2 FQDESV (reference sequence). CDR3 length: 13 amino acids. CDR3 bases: TGTGCCAGCAGCTTCGACGGGACCTACGAGCAGTACGTC. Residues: CASSFDGTYEQYV.

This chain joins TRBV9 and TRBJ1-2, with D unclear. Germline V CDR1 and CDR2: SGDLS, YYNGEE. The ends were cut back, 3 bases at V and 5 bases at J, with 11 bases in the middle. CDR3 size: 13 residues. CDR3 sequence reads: CASSAVLGYGYTF. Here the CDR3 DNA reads TGTGCCAGCAGCGCCGTGCTAGGATATGGCTACACCTTC.